The 26 T cell receptor beta chains below all came from one sample that was sequenced in a study of blood T cell repertoires in COVID-19. Assay: immunoSEQ multiplex PCR; the TCRdb copy retains only in-frame clones and omits some. Among about 210,000 clones, around 85% were seen once, and the ten largest hold 3.5% to 4%. Sequencing was performed on PBMCs or T cells enriched from blood (not recorded which). These receptors were taken from a woman in her forties with acute COVID-19.

The V gene is TRBV29-1, the J gene TRBJ2-1; tentatively, D is TRBD1 (6 bases). The V gene's germline CDR1 is SQVTM and CDR2 ANQGSEA. Trimming removed 7 bases at V and 2 bases at J, with 15 bases between. This CDR3 region has 14 residues. CDR3 protein: CSARTAKTYNEQFF. The DNA of the CDR3 is TGCAGCGCGCGGACAGCTAAAACCTACAATGAGCAGTTCTTC.

This clone was seen once. The chain links TRBV5-1 to TRBJ2-2, with D uncertain. Germline loops: CDR1 SGHRS, CDR2 YFSETQ. The length of the CDR3 is 13 residues. V lost 0 bases and J lost 6, with 6 bases in between. The CDR3 spells CASSLAGPGELFF. CDR3 in DNA: TGCGCCAGCAGCTTGGCAGGCCCCGGGGAGCTGTTTTTT.

The chain joins TRBV5-1 to TRBJ1-4, with D unresolved. CDR1 SGHRS and CDR2 YFSETQ come from the germline V gene. The CDR3 extends over 13 amino acids. Trimming took 0 bases from V and 8 from J, leaving 8 bases between them. Written as DNA, the CDR3 is TGCGCCAGCAGCTTGGGGGTGGGCGAAAAACTGTTTTTT. Translated: CASSLGVGEKLFF.

The chain carries TRBV6-5 and TRBJ2-1, with D maybe TRBD1 (5 bases). The CDR3 is 14 amino acids. Germline CDR1 MNHEY, CDR2 SVGAGI. V was clipped by 6 bases and J by 3 bases, with 12 bases between them. The CDR3 DNA reads as TGTGCCAGCAGAGGGGTGGGGTACTACAATGAGCAGTTCTTC. Residues: CASRGVGYYNEQFF.

This chain joins TRBV9 and TRBJ2-7; TRBD1 aligns across 12 bases. Trimming took 0 bases from V and 5 from J; bases not matched to a gene: 3. The CDR3 has 15 residues. The V gene's germline CDR1 is SGDLS and CDR2 YYNGEE. The CDR3 DNA reads TGTGCCAGCAGCGTAGGAGGGACAGGGGGCAACGAGCAGTACTTC. Its translation is CASSVGGTGGNEQYF.

The chain is built from TRBV3-1 (or the pseudogene TRBV3-2) and TRBJ2-1, with D tentatively TRBD2 (6 bases). Germline loops: CDR1 LGHDT, CDR2 YNNKEL (reference sequence). The CDR3 covers 15 residues. The germline V and J ends were trimmed by 2 bases and 6 bases, with 14 bases remaining between them. The CDR3 region is CASSQLAPGVNEQFF. As DNA, the CDR3 is TGTGCCAGCAGCCAACTAGCCCCGGGGGTCAATGAGCAGTTCTTC.

The rearrangement links TRBV18 to TRBJ2-5; 7 bases are a match to TRBD2. The germline V gene has CDR1 KGHSH and CDR2 LQKENI. With 0 bases clipped from V and 4 bases from J, the junction kept 8 bases outside the gene matches. The CDR3 has 16 residues. The CDR3 region has the DNA TGTGCCAGCTCACCACCCACTGGGAGGGCGACAGAGACCCAGTACTTC. This sequence encodes CASSPPTGRATETQYF.

This sequence joins TRBV5-5 and TRBJ2-5; 13 bases line up with TRBD2. This CDR3 is 18 amino acids long. V shed 3 bases, J shed 2 bases, and the junction held 10 bases outside the gene matches. CDR1 is SGHKS and CDR2 is YYEKEE in the germline V gene (reference sequence). The DNA of the CDR3 is TGTGCCAGCAGCTGGCCGGGACTAGCGGGATGGTCGCAAGAGACCCAGTACTTC. It yields the protein CASSWPGLAGWSQETQYF. Looking up the rest from reference TRBV5-5 and TRBJ2-5 gives the full variable domain: DAGVTQSPTHLIKTRGQQVTLRCSPISGHKSVSWYQQVLGQGPQFIFQYYEKEERGRGNFPDRFSARQFPNYSSELNVNALLLGDSALYLCASSWPGLAGWSQETQYFGPGTRLLVL.

Concerning this clone itself: Different DNA sequences within this sample yield the same CDR3. The rearrangement uses TRBV28 and TRBJ1-2; D is unresolved. Trimming shortened V by 5 bases and J by 6 bases, and 10 bases separated the two germline ends. The CDR3 is 12 amino acids. Germline V gene lookup returns CDR1 MDHEN and CDR2 SYDVKM. The CDR3 spells CASSPPGDGYTF. CDR3 coding DNA: TGTGCCAGCAGTCCCCCCGGGGATGGCTACACCTTC.

J is TRBJ1-1 and V is TRBV13; perhaps TRBD1 as D (5 bases). Trimming removed 9 bases from V and 3 bases from J, with 20 bases in between. CDR1 PRHDT and CDR2 FYEKMQ come from the germline V gene (reference sequence). The CDR3 runs to 15 residues. The chain's CDR3 is CASTQRGGRHTEAFF. The CDR3 nucleotides are TGTGCCAGTACGCAAAGGGGAGGCCGGCACACTGAAGCTTTCTTT.

The chain is built from TRBV27 and TRBJ1-2; TRBD1 agrees at 7 bases. The V gene's germline CDR1 is MNHEY and CDR2 SMNVEV (reference sequence). The CDR3 spans 16 residues. V lost 3 bases, J lost 8 bases, and 15 bases stayed unmatched. The CDR3 protein is CASSFSGLGPQGGYTF. Here the CDR3 DNA reads TGTGCCAGCAGTTTCTCGGGACTGGGGCCACAGGGGGGCTACACCTTC.

This clone was picked up a small number of times. J is TRBJ1-6 and V is TRBV7-9, with TRBD1 as a possible D gene (6 bases). The CDR3 has 14 residues. Germline lookup yields CDR1 SEHNR and CDR2 FQNEAQ (reference sequence). V was cut by 5 bases and J by 6 bases, with 11 bases left in between. CDR3 nucleotide sequence: TGTGCCAGCAGCCCATCAGGGGTTAATTCACCCCTCCACTTT. Translation gives CASSPSGVNSPLHF.

J is TRBJ1-5 and V is TRBV28; 8 nucleotides line up with TRBD1. Germline CDR1 MDHEN, CDR2 SYDVKM. The ends lost 6 bases at V and 4 bases at J; junction bases unmatched: 8. This CDR3 has 15 residues. CDR3 DNA sequence: TGTGCCAGCAGCCCCTGGGACAGGTCTAATCAGCCCCAGCATTTT. Amino acids: CASSPWDRSNQPQHF.

The rearrangement links TRBV10-3 to TRBJ2-7; the D gene is possibly TRBD1 (6 bases). V was trimmed by 2 bases and J by 3 bases, leaving 8 bases between them. Per the germline V gene, CDR1 is ENHRY and CDR2 is SYGVKD. The CDR3 totals 13 residues. CDR3 in DNA: TGTGCCATCAGTGAGGTACAGGGCTACGAGCAGTACTTC. Its translation: CAISEVQGYEQYF.

The chain joins TRBV10-3 to TRBJ2-7, with 8 bases that match TRBD2. Per the germline V gene, CDR1 is ENHRY and CDR2 is SYGVKD. The CDR3 runs 12 residues. With 10 bases clipped from V and 2 bases from J, the junction kept 4 bases outside the gene matches. In nucleotides, the CDR3 is TGTGCCACTTCGACTAGCGCCTACGAGCAGTACTTC. This translates into CATSTSAYEQYF.

The rearrangement links TRBV19 to TRBJ2-1; D may be TRBD1 (6 bases). Deletions cut 3 bases from V and 0 bases from J, with 9 bases between. Germline V gene lookup returns CDR1 LNHDA and CDR2 SQIVND (reference sequence). CDR3 length equals 15 residues. The CDR3 here is CASSILDSSYNEQFF. CDR3 in DNA: TGTGCCAGTAGTATTCTGGACAGCTCCTACAATGAGCAGTTCTTC.

In its sample, this clone was seen a few times. The rearrangement links TRBV7-9 to TRBJ1-2; 8 bases are a match to TRBD1. Germline trimming cut 5 bases from V and 5 bases from J; bases unmatched to any gene: 7. The CDR3 has 14 amino acids. CDR1 and CDR2 (germline): SEHNR, FQNEAQ (reference sequence). The CDR3 here is CASSPATGGYGYTF. The CDR3 DNA sequence: TGTGCCAGCAGCCCTGCTACAGGGGGTTATGGCTACACCTTC.

The chain links TRBV18 to TRBJ1-1, with D tentatively TRBD1 (6 bases). Between the trimmed V and J ends, which lost 6 bases and 5 bases, there was a span of 16 bases. The CDR3 is 14 amino acids. The germline V gene has CDR1 KGHSH and CDR2 LQKENI. The CDR3 DNA sequence: TGTGCCAGCTCGCTAGCGGGGGGCCGGACTGAAGCTTTCTTT. It encodes CASSLAGGRTEAFF.

The rearrangement links TRBV18 to TRBJ1-5; D remains ambiguous. The V end was cut by 6 bases, the J end by 6 bases, with 12 bases between. Germline-derived CDR1 and CDR2 are KGHSH and LQKENI. The CDR3 consists of 13 residues. CDR3 sequence (DNA): TGTGCCAGCTCGCAAGAGCCGGGTCAGCCCCAGCATTTT. Translated: CASSQEPGQPQHF.

The CDR3 nucleotides read TGTGCCAGCAGCTTAGTTCCCGTGAAGGGAGGGTGGGCAACTAATGAAAAACTGTTTTTT. Residues: CASSLVPVKGGWATNEKLFF. The chain recombines TRBV7-6 with TRBJ1-4; D is ambiguous. The V gene lost 1 base and the J gene lost 0 bases, with 21 bases spanning the gap. The CDR3 totals 20 residues. Germline V gene sequence: CDR1 SGHVS, CDR2 FNYEAQ. The complete variable domain, with remaining parts taken from reference TRBV7-6 and TRBJ1-4, reads GAGVSQSPRYKVTKRGQDVALRCDPISGHVSLYWYRQALGQGPEFLTYFNYEAQQDKSGLPNDRFSAERPEGSISTLTIQRTEQRDSAMYRCASSLVPVKGGWATNEKLFFGSGTQLSVL.

The gene calls are TRBV20-1 and TRBJ1-3; perhaps TRBD1 as D (5 bases). Germline values: CDR1 DFQATT, CDR2 SNEGSKA (reference sequence). V was pared by 3 bases and J by 0 bases, with 15 bases between. The CDR3 length is 16 residues. CDR3 protein: CSASKGNLISGNTIYF. CDR3 bases: TGCAGTGCTAGTAAGGGGAATTTAATCTCTGGAAACACCATATATTTT.

The chain carries TRBV5-1 and TRBJ2-1, with TRBD2 matching 13 bases. CDR1 and CDR2 from the germline V gene are SGHRS and YFSETQ. Trimming took 3 bases from V and 0 from J; bases not matched to a gene: 9. The CDR3 spans 19 residues. The CDR3 nucleotides are TGCGCCAGCAGCTACCGCCCCGGGACTAGCGGGGTCTCCTACAATGAGCAGTTCTTC. Translating it yields CASSYRPGTSGVSYNEQFF.

J is TRBJ1-2 and V is TRBV27, with D tentatively TRBD1 (6 bases). V was shortened by 3 bases and J by 4 bases, with 9 bases between the two germline ends. Per germline, CDR1 MNHEY and CDR2 SMNVEV (reference sequence). The CDR3 spans 13 residues. The CDR3 spells CASSFNRVYGYTF. The CDR3 nucleotides read TGTGCCAGCAGTTTTAACAGGGTCTATGGCTACACCTTC.

The chain has TRBV19 and TRBJ1-5, with D hard to call. CDR3 size: 15 residues. Deletions cut 2 bases from V and 0 bases from J, with 8 bases between. Germline CDR1 reads LNHDA; CDR2 reads SQIVND (reference sequence). As DNA, the CDR3 is TGTGCCAGTAGTATATGGTCAGTTAGCAATCAGCCCCAGCATTTT. Amino acids: CASSIWSVSNQPQHF.

The chain links TRBV4-1 to TRBJ2-3, with 13 bases matching TRBD2. This CDR3 comprises 19 residues. V lost 5 bases to trimming and J lost 1 base; unmatched junction nucleotides: 12. Looked up from germline, CDR1 is MGHRA and CDR2 is YSYEKL. The CDR3, as DNA: TGCGCCAGCAGCGGGGCTCCGGGACTAGCGGGGAGTCGCACAGATACGCAGTATTTT. This translates into CASSGAPGLAGSRTDTQYF.

A few counts support this clone. The rearrangement links TRBV27 to TRBJ2-1; TRBD1 matches 10 bases. The CDR3 totals 16 residues. The trim removed 6 bases at V and 1 base at J, leaving 6 bases unmatched. Per the germline V gene, CDR1 is MNHEY and CDR2 is SMNVEV (reference sequence). The CDR3 DNA follows: TGTGCCAGCAGGGGGGGACAGGGGCGATCCTACAATGAGCAGTTCTTC. Residues: CASRGGQGRSYNEQFF.